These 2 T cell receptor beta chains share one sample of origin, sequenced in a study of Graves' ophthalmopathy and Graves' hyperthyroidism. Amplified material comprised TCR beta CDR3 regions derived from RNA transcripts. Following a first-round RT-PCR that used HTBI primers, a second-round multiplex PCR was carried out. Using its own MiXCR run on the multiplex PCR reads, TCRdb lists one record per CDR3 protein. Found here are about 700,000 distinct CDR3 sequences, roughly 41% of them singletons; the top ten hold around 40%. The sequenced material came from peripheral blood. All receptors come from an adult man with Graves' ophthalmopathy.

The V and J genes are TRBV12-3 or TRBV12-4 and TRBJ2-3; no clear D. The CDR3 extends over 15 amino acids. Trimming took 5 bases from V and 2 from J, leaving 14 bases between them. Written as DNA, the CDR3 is TGTGCCAGCAGTGAAACGCGGCTATCCACAGATACGCAGTATTTT. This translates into CASSETRLSTDTQYF.

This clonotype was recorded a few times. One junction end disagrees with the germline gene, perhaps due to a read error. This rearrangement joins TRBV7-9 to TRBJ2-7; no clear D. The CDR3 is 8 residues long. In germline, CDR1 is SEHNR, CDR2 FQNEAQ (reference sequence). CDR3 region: CASSSIRF. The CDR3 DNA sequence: TGTGCCAGCAGCTCCATACGGTTC.